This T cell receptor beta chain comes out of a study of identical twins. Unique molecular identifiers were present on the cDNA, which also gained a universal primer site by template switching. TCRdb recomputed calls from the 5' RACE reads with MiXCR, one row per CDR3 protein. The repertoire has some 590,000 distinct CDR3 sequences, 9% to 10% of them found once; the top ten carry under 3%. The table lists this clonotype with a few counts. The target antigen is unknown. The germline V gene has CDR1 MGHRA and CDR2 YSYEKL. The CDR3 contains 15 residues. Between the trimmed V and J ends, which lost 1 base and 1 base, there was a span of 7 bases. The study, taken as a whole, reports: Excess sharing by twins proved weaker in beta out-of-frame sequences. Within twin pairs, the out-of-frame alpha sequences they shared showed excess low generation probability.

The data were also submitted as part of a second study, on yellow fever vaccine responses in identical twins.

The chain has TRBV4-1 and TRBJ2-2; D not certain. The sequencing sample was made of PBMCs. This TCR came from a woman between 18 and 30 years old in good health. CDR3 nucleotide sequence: TGCGCCAGCAGCCAAGGTCCGCAGAACACCGGGGAGCTGTTTTTT. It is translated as CASSQGPQNTGELFF.